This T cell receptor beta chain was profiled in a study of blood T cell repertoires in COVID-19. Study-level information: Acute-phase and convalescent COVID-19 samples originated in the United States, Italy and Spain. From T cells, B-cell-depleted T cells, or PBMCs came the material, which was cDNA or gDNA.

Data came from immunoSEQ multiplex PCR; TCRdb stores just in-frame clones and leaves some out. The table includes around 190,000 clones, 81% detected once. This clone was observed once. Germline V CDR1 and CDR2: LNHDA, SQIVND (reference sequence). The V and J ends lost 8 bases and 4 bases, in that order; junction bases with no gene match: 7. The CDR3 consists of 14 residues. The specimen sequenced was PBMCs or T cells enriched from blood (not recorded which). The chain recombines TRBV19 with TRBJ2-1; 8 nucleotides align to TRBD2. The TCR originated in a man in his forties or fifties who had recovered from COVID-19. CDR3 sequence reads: CASSAGDPYNEQFF. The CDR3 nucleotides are TGTGCCAGTTCAGCGGGAGATCCATACAATGAGCAGTTCTTC. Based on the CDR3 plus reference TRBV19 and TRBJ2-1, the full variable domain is DGGITQSPKYLFRKEGQNVTLSCEQNLNHDAMYWYRQDPGQGLRLIYYSQIVNDFQKGDIAEGYSVSREKKESFPLTVTSAQKNPTAFYLCASSAGDPYNEQFFGPGTRLTVL.